These 5 T cell receptor beta chains came from one sample sequenced in a study of vaccination and CD4 T cells after COVID-19. Noted treatment: approximately 10-day PBMC culture with coronavirus spike peptide pools or control peptides (ViraFEST assay). The Oncomine TCR Beta short-read assay was applied to DNA of cultured CD4+ T cells. Using its own MiXCR run on the PCR reads, TCRdb lists one record per CDR3 protein. This sample has roughly 16,000 distinct CDR3 sequences, with less than 30% found just once. These TCRs' antigens remain unknown. What was sequenced was cultured CD4+ T cells from blood. All receptors derive from a human donor with COVID-19.

The V gene is TRBV28, the J gene TRBJ1-1, with D unclear. Per the germline V gene, CDR1 is MDHEN and CDR2 is SYDVKM. CDR3 length: 14 residues. V shed 2 bases and J shed 4 bases, with 11 bases lying between them. This CDR3 reads CASSLPGLSTEAFF. The CDR3, as DNA: TGTGCCAGCAGTTTACCGGGGTTGAGCACTGAAGCTTTCTTT.

Only a few counts were recorded for this clonotype. This chain connects TRBV25-1 to TRBJ2-7; D could derive from TRBD1 or TRBD2 (5 bases each). V lost 6 bases, J lost 4 bases, and 10 bases lay in between. The CDR3 is 12 amino acids. Germline lookup yields CDR1 MGHDK and CDR2 SYGVNS. The CDR3: CASRVGVYEQYF. As DNA, the CDR3 is TGTGCCAGCAGGGTGGGGGTTTACGAGCAGTACTTC.

This clonotype was seen a few times. The chain links TRBV24-1 to TRBJ2-7; 7 bases are a match to TRBD2. The J segment lost 3 bases and the V segment lost 5 bases, leaving 6 bases of the junction unmatched. The CDR3 is 14 residues long. Germline V gene data show CDR1 as KGHDR and CDR2 as SFDVKD. CDR3 in amino acids: CATSAGTNSYEQYF. In DNA form, the CDR3 reads TGTGCCACCAGTGCTGGGACTAACAGCTACGAGCAGTACTTC.

This clonotype appeared a few times. J is TRBJ1-6 and V is TRBV10-3, with TRBD1 matching over 8 bases. The CDR3 extends over 14 amino acids. V shed 6 bases and J 8 bases; nucleotides not matched to a gene: 6. Germline V gene lookup returns CDR1 ENHRY and CDR2 SYGVKD. The CDR3 region is CAIRGDRNYSPLHF. The CDR3 DNA reads TGTGCCATCAGGGGGGACAGGAACTATTCACCCCTCCACTTT.

This clonotype was observed a few times. This sequence joins TRBV28 and TRBJ2-7; TRBD1 agrees at 12 bases. The CDR3 has 15 amino acids. With V trimmed by 4 bases and J by 7 bases, 8 bases remained unmatched. Germline V lookup: CDR1 MDHEN, CDR2 SYDVKM. CDR3 protein: CASSSPGQGAEEQYF. CDR3 in DNA: TGTGCCAGCAGTTCCCCGGGACAGGGGGCAGAAGAGCAGTACTTC. The whole variable domain, filled in from reference TRBV28 and TRBJ2-7, reads DVKVTQSSRYLVKRTGEKVFLECVQDMDHENMFWYRQDPGLGLRLIYFSYDVKMKEKGDIPEGYSVSREKKERFSLILESASTNQTSMYLCASSSPGQGAEEQYFGPGTRLTVT.